This T cell receptor (beta chain) was retrieved from a study of shared clonotypes between healthy human individuals. Sequencing was performed with immunoSEQ multiplex PCR; in TCRdb, only in-frame clones are kept and a portion is missing. The sample carries 450,000 to 500,000 clones, approximately 80% recorded once. Donors comprised healthy HIV-negative adults lacking recent acute infections or vaccinations. This clone was counted at least ten times. At the DNA level, this CDR3 is encoded by other sequences in the same sample as well. CDR1 and CDR2 from the germline V gene are SQVTM and ANQGSEA. V was cut by 1 base and J by 0 bases, with 6 bases left in between. The CDR3 loop spans 13 amino acids.

This receptor was obtained from a woman aged 40 to 50 in good health. Some clones in this sample may be carry-over from other donors' samples. The sequencing sample was made of PBMCs. The chain employs TRBV29-1 and TRBJ1-1; D is unclear. CDR3 sequence reads: CSVEARLNTEAFF. CDR3 sequence (DNA): TGCAGCGTTGAAGCTAGACTGAACACTGAAGCTTTCTTT.